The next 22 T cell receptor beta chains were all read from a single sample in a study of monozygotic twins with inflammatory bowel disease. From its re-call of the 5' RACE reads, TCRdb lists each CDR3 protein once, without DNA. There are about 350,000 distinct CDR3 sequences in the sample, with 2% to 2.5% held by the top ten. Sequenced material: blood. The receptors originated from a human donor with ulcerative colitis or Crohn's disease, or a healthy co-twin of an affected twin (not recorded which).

The CDR3 reads CASSVGETKNMQYF. V gene TRBV5-1 combines with J gene TRBJ2-4; TCRdb's D call of TRBD2 is untestable without DNA. The CDR3 runs 14 residues. CDR1 is SGHRS and CDR2 is YFSETQ in the germline V gene. Complete variable domain (other parts from reference TRBV5-1 and TRBJ2-4): KAGVTQTPRYLIKTRGQQVTLSCSPISGHRSVSWYQQTPGQGLQFLFEYFSETQRNKGNFPGRFSGRQFSNSRSEMNVSTLELGDSALYLCASSVGETKNMQYFGAGTRLSVL.

CDR3 amino acids: CASSLGRGDGSEKLFF. V and J are TRBV5-4 and TRBJ1-4. The CDR3 is 16 residues long. Germline V gives CDR1 SGHNT, CDR2 YYREEE (reference sequence).

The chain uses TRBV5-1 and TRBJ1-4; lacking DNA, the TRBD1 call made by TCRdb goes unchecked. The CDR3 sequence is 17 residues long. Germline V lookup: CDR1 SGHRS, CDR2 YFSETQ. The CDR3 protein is CASSLVTGLTTNEKLFF.

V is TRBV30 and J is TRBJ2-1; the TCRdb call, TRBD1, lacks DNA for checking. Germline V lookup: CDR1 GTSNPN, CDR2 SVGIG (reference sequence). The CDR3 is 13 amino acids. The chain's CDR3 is CAWSIGGNNEQFF. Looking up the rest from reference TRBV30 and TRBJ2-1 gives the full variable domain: SQTIHQWPATLVQPVGSPLSLECTVEGTSNPNLYWYRQAAGRGLQLLFYSVGIGQISSEVPQNLSASRPQDRQFILSSKKLLLSDSGFYLCAWSIGGNNEQFFGPGTRLTVL.

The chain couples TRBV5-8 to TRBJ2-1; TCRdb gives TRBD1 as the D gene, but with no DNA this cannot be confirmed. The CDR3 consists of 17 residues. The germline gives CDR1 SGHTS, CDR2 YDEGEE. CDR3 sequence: CASSPPVTGGTYNEQFF.

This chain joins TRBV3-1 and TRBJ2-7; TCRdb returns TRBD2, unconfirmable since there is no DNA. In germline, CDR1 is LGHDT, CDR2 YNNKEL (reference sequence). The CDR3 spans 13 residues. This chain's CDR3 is CASSQVGPLHQYF.

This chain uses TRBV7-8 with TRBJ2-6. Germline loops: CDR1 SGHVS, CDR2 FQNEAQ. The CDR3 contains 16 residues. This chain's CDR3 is CASSLVGATGANVLTF.

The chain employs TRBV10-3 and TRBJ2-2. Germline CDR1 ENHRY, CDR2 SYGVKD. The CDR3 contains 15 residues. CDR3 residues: CAISEYELPTGELFF.

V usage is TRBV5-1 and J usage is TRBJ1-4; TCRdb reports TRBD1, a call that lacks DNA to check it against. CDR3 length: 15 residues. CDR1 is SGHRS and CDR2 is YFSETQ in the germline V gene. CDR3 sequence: CASSSGDSRSEKLFF.

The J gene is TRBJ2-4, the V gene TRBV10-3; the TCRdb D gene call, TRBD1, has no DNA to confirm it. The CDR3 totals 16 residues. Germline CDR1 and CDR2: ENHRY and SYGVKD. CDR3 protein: CAISETGWEAKNIQYF.

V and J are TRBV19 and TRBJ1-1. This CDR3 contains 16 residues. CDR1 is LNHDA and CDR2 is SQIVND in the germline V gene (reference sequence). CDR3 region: CASSISGARRDTEAFF.

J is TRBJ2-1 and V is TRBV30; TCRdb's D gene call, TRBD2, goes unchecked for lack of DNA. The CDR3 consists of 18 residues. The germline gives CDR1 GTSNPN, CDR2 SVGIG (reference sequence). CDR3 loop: CAWSSGLAGGVNYNEQFF.

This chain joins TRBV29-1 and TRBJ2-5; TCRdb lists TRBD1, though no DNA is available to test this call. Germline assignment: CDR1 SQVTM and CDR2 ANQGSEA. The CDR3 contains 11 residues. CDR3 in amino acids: CSGYRGETQYF. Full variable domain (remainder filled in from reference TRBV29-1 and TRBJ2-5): SAVISQKPSRDICQRGTSLTIQCQVDSQVTMMFWYRQQPGQSLTLIATANQGSEATYESGFVIDKFPISRPNLTFSTLTVSNMSPEDSSIYLCSGYRGETQYFGPGTRLLVL.

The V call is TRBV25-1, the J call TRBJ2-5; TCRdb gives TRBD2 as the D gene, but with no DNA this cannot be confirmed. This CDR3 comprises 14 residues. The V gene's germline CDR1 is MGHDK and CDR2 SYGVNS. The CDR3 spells CASGVAGTTETQYF.

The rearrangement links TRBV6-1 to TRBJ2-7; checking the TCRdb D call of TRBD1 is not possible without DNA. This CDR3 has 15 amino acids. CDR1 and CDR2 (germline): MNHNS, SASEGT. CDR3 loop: CASRHTGQNSYEQYF.

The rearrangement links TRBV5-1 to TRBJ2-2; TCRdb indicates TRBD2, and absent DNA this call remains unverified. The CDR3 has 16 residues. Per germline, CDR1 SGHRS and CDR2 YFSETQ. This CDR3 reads CASSPPLAGATGELFF.

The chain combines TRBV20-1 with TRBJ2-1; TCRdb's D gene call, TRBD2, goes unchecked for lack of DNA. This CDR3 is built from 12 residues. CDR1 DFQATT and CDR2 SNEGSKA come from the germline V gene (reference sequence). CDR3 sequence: CSASPRLSEQFF.

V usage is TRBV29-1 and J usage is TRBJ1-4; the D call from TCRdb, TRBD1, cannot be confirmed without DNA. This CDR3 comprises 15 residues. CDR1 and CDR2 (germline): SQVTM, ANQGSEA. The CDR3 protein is CSAKGQGDRNEKLFF.

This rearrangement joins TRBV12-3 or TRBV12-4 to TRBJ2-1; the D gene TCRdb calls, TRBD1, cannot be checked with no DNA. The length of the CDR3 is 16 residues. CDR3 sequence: CASIIYQGVSYNEQFF.

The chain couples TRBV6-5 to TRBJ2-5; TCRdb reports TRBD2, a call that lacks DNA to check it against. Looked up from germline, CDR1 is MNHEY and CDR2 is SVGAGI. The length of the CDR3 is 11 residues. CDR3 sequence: CARAGQETQYF.

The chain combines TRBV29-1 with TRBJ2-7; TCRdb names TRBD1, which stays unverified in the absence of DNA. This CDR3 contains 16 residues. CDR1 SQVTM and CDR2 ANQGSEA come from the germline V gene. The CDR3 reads CSVERLAGEGTYEQYF.

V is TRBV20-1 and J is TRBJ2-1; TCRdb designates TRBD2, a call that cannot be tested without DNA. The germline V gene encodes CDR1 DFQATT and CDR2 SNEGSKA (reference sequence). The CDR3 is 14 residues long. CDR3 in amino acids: CSARPGTSGSEQFF.